The rows below give T cell receptor beta chains drawn from one sample of a study of cytomegalovirus exposure and HLA in healthy donors. The data were produced by immunoSEQ multiplex PCR, yet TCRdb's version contains in-frame clones alone and is incomplete. The sample data list about 60,000 clones. The sample taken for sequencing was PBMCs. The origin of the receptors is a man in his forties or fifties in good health and CMV-seropositive. Each CDR3 is given with its conserved first and last residue.

V	J	CDR3
TRBV28	TRBJ1-5	CASSYPFGNQPQHF
TRBV19	TRBJ1-1	CASSFRSLNTEAFF
TRBV5-6	TRBJ1-3	CASSAQERGNTIYF
TRBV29-1	TRBJ2-7	CSVVGQGVGYEQYF
TRBV5-6	TRBJ1-2	CASSSDRGYGYTF
TRBV6-1	TRBJ1-5	CASTQGYSNQPQHF
TRBV11-3	TRBJ2-7	CASSRGLAGDEQYF
TRBV6-6	TRBJ2-7	CASSRTSGGSYEQYF
TRBV28	TRBJ2-7	CASRPAGTSGSEQYF
TRBV5-1	TRBJ2-3	CASSLSSDTQYF
TRBV5-8	TRBJ2-7	CASSLGWAAAYEQYF
TRBV6-5	TRBJ2-1	CASSYSGLRIYNEQFF
TRBV4-3	TRBJ1-2	CASSQGQIGDGYTF
TRBV5-3	TRBJ2-1	CARSLLAESSDNEQFF
TRBV6-5	TRBJ2-7	CASKWAGSGEQYF
TRBV6-1	TRBJ2-1	CASRASGSEQFF
TRBV25-1	TRBJ1-1	CASSEFAGVGDTEAFF
TRBV19	TRBJ2-7	CASSDQGWRGEQYF
TRBV9	TRBJ2-7	CASSVEGQGSSYEQYF
TRBV7-3	TRBJ1-1	CASSLGQRTEAFF
TRBV4-3	TRBJ1-6	CASSQDGLRSPLHF
TRBV7-3	TRBJ2-3	CASSPSGSRTDTQYF
TRBV28	TRBJ1-2	CASSTTGEAGGYTF
TRBV4-3	TRBJ2-1	CASSQTASGRAKQFF
TRBV19	TRBJ2-1	CASSEDRGTYNEQFF
TRBV4-3	TRBJ1-1	CASSRGTGRVLNTEAFF
TRBV9	TRBJ2-2	CASSVPGLAGELFF
TRBV6-5	TRBJ2-7	CASLFRQGSFYEQYF
TRBV7-2	TRBJ2-1	CASSLWRETNEQFF
TRBV11-2	TRBJ2-3	CASSSAGGADTQYF
TRBV5-1	TRBJ2-7	CASSSGLSYEQYF
TRBV4-2	TRBJ2-2	CASSQGRTGNTGELFF
TRBV10-3	TRBJ1-4	CAISEGTGGGEKLFF
TRBV6-6	TRBJ1-1	CASSLRGGNTEAFF
TRBV15	TRBJ1-1	CATSGRAGSRAPEAFF
TRBV23-1	TRBJ2-2	CASSPTSNGQGARATGELFF
TRBV5-4	TRBJ2-1	CASSPTSSGSSSYNEQFF
TRBV11-2	TRBJ2-3	CASSLKGLAGVSTDTQYF
TRBV28	TRBJ2-2	CASSLRVGELFF
TRBV6-1	TRBJ1-2	CASSDQIDRVSGYTF
TRBV27	TRBJ2-7	CASSSQGYSYEQYF
TRBV6-5	TRBJ1-5	CATGGGGGNQPQHF
TRBV5-1	TRBJ2-1	CASSSTSGSGYEQFF
TRBV10-2	TRBJ1-1	CASSAGGDTEAFF
TRBV5-5	TRBJ1-1	CASSLSGGKTEAFF
TRBV10-2	TRBJ2-5	CASSEWLGRGETQYF
TRBV5-8	TRBJ2-3	CASSSGTVSTDTQYF
TRBV7-8	TRBJ2-4	CADGEEENIQYF